This T cell receptor beta chain was profiled in a study of T cell changes during pregnancy in multiple sclerosis. The table came from immunoSEQ multiplex PCR; TCRdb's copy has only in-frame clones and leaves some out. The repertoire holds tens of thousands of clones, with 90% as singletons. Germline CDR1 is MGHRA and CDR2 is YSYEKL. The CDR3 has 15 amino acids. V was pared by 0 bases and J by 7 bases, with 16 bases between. The sequence was collected from a female donor in good health, enrolled as a control in a pregnancy study. Sequencing was performed on peripheral blood, taken in the first trimester of pregnancy. This chain links TRBV4-1 with TRBJ2-7; tentative D call: TRBD1 (5 bases). The CDR3 DNA is TGCGCCAGCAGCCAAGAAGGGGCAGGCCGGTTGGAGCAGTACTTC. Translated, it gives CASSQEGAGRLEQYF.